A selection of T cell receptor beta chains follows, all from one sample in a study of response to subunit inactivated influenza vaccine. TCRdb reprocessed the RT-PCR reads via MiXCR and lists one record per CDR3 protein. Of more than 700,000 distinct CDR3 sequences in the sample, 21% were seen once. The specimen comprised PBMCs from blood, sampled 5 to 6 days after vaccination. Receptors originate from a man over 45 who received an inactivated influenza vaccine. Both conserved end residues are part of each CDR3. Each record gives: clone size, V gene, D gene, J gene, CDR3 protein, CDR3 DNA. D genes are given only for firm matches. The size entry is marked missing in some rows and otherwise reads once, few, many or a size class.

clone size: few; V gene: TRBV30; D gene: -; J gene: TRBJ2-2; CDR3 protein: CAWSVGGRGTGELFF; CDR3 DNA: TGTGCCTGGAGTGTAGGGGGGCGAGGGACCGGGGAGCTGTTTTTT
clone size: -; V gene: TRBV28; D gene: TRBD1; J gene: TRBJ2-2; CDR3 protein: CASSGTGGRNTGELFF; CDR3 DNA: TGTGCCAGCAGTGGGACAGGGGGCAGGAACACCGGGGAGCTGTTTTTT
clone size: -; V gene: TRBV6-5; D gene: -; J gene: TRBJ2-2; CDR3 protein: CASSSTDLYFPGELFF; CDR3 DNA: TGTGCCAGCAGTTCTACGGACTTGTACTTTCCCGGGGAGCTGTTTTTT
clone size: few; V gene: TRBV20-1; D gene: -; J gene: TRBJ2-5; CDR3 protein: CSARDGTGSDQYF; CDR3 DNA: TGCAGTGCTAGGGACGGTACGGGGAGTGACCAGTACTTC
clone size: -; V gene: TRBV6-2/TRBV6-3; D gene: -; J gene: TRBJ2-1; CDR3 protein: CASVPGRGLNEQFF; CDR3 DNA: TGTGCCAGCGTTCCGGGCCGGGGCCTCAATGAGCAGTTCTTC
clone size: -; V gene: TRBV12-3/TRBV12-4; D gene: -; J gene: TRBJ1-2; CDR3 protein: CASSLGRESGYTF; CDR3 DNA: TGTGCCAGCAGTTTAGGCAGGGAGAGTGGCTACACCTTC
clone size: few; V gene: TRBV12-3/TRBV12-4; D gene: -; J gene: TRBJ1-2; CDR3 protein: CASRNRNLNYGYTF; CDR3 DNA: TGTGCCAGCAGAAACCGGAACCTAAACTATGGCTACACCTTC
clone size: -; V gene: TRBV6-2/TRBV6-3; D gene: -; J gene: TRBJ1-1; CDR3 protein: CASSYSGHSNTEAFF; CDR3 DNA: TGTGCCAGCAGTTACTCGGGACACTCGAACACTGAAGCTTTCTTT
clone size: -; V gene: TRBV20-1; D gene: TRBD1; J gene: TRBJ2-5; CDR3 protein: CSARGTGITETQYF; CDR3 DNA: TGCAGTGCTAGGGGGACAGGGATTACAGAGACCCAGTACTTC
clone size: -; V gene: TRBV5-6; D gene: TRBD1; J gene: TRBJ1-2; CDR3 protein: CASSGTGGNGYTF; CDR3 DNA: TGTGCCAGCAGTGGGACAGGGGGCAATGGCTACACCTTC
clone size: many; V gene: TRBV12-3/TRBV12-4; D gene: -; J gene: TRBJ2-7; CDR3 protein: CASSTQGPYEQYF; CDR3 DNA: TGTGCCAGCAGCACACAGGGCCCCTACGAGCAGTACTTC
clone size: -; V gene: TRBV28; D gene: TRBD2; J gene: TRBJ2-2; CDR3 protein: CASSQGLAGKNTGELFF; CDR3 DNA: TGTGCCAGCAGTCAAGGACTAGCGGGGAAAAACACCGGGGAGCTGTTTTTT
clone size: -; V gene: TRBV12-3/TRBV12-4; D gene: TRBD1; J gene: TRBJ2-3; CDR3 protein: CASSPTGEGWTDTQYF; CDR3 DNA: TGTGCCAGCAGCCCAACAGGGGAAGGATGGACAGATACGCAGTATTTT
clone size: few; V gene: TRBV3-1; D gene: -; J gene: TRBJ2-2; CDR3 protein: CASSHWQNTGELFF; CDR3 DNA: TGTGCCAGCAGCCATTGGCAGAACACCGGGGAGCTGTTTTTT